This entry describes one TCR beta chain. These data come from a study of glioma-infiltrating T cells after dendritic cell vaccination. The method was immunoSEQ multiplex PCR; TCRdb's version includes in-frame clones alone and lacks a portion of them. This table has about 50,000 clones, about 85% appearing once. Germline-derived CDR1 and CDR2 are SGHVS and FNYEAQ. Trimming took 5 bases from V and 3 from J, leaving 35 bases between them. This CDR3 spans 22 amino acids. The TCR originated in a human donor with glioblastoma. The genes are TRBV7-6 and TRBJ2-1; TRBD1 might be the D (10 bases). This sample comprised blood, obtained before dendritic cell vaccination. In DNA, the CDR3 is TGTGCCAGCAGCCTGAGAGGGGGACAGGGGCAATGGCGGGGGGGCCGCTACAATGAGCAGTTCTTC. Protein: CASSLRGGQGQWRGGRYNEQFF. Filled out from reference TRBV7-6 and TRBJ2-1, the complete variable domain reads GAGVSQSPRYKVTKRGQDVALRCDPISGHVSLYWYRQALGQGPEFLTYFNYEAQQDKSGLPNDRFSAERPEGSISTLTIQRTEQRDSAMYRCASSLRGGQGQWRGGRYNEQFFGPGTRLTVL.